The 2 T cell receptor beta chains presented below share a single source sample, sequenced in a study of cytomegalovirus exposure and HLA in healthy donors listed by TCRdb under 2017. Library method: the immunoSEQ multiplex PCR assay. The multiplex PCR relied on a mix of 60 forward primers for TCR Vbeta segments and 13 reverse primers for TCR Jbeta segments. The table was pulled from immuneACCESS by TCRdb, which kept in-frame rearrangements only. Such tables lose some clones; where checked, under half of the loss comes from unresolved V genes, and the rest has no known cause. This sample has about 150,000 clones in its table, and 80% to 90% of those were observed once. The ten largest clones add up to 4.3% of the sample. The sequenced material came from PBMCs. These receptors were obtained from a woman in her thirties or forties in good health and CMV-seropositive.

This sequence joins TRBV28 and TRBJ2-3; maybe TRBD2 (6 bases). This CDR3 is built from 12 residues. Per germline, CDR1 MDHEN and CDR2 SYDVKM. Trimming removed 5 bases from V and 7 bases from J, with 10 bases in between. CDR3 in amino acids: CASSPLAHTQYF. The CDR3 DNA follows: TGTGCCAGCAGTCCGCTAGCGCATACGCAGTATTTT.

DNA of the CDR3: TGCGCCAGCAGCTTGGCTCCGATGGACAGACTTTGGGCTAACTATGGCTACACCTTC. It codes for CASSLAPMDRLWANYGYTF. V gene TRBV5-1 combines with J gene TRBJ1-2; D is possibly TRBD1 (6 bases). The V end lost 0 bases, the J end lost 0 bases, and 21 bases lay between the germline ends. This CDR3 has 19 residues. Per the germline V gene, CDR1 is SGHRS and CDR2 is YFSETQ. The variable domain in full, completed from reference TRBV5-1 and TRBJ1-2, reads KAGVTQTPRYLIKTRGQQVTLSCSPISGHRSVSWYQQTPGQGLQFLFEYFSETQRNKGNFPGRFSGRQFSNSRSEMNVSTLELGDSALYLCASSLAPMDRLWANYGYTFGSGTRLTVV.